Listed below are T cell receptor beta chains from one sample, sequenced in a study of Graves' ophthalmopathy and Graves' hyperthyroidism. Each CDR3 protein gets one entry after TCRdb re-called the multiplex PCR reads with MiXCR. The top ten hold about 4% of the sample, which has a few hundred thousand distinct CDR3 sequences, less than 45% seen once. Sequencing was done on a sample of peripheral blood or thyroid tissue (not recorded which). The receptors were gathered from an adult man with Graves' hyperthyroidism. Each CDR3 is given with its conserved first and last residue. D genes are given only for firm matches. Size tells how often a clone was seen (once, few, many) or the class of an expanded clone, and some rows leave it out.

v_call	clone_size	d_call	cdr3_aa
TRBV7-9	many	TRBD1	CASSLGQASYEQYF
TRBV12-5	.	.	CASGDPRRENTGELFF
TRBV12-3/TRBV12-4	.	.	CASSYQGIGGTVSFF
TRBV12-3/TRBV12-4	many	.	CASSSLGGVSSYEQYF
TRBV12-3/TRBV12-4	.	.	CASKPGFVSPLHF
TRBV19	many	.	CASMTGYTEAFF
TRBV2	many	.	CASSFQQRATNEKLFF
TRBV9	.	.	CASSAGEGQNSPLHF
TRBV7-8	many	.	CASSLVEGAYEQYF
TRBV20-1	many	.	CSASNGYTEAFF
TRBV6-1	.	.	CASSRSGSGANEQFF
TRBV19	many	TRBD1	CASSDWTGGKTGELFF
TRBV20-1	.	TRBD1	CSAFRTGGISEQYF
TRBV20-1	.	.	CSATSRGNYEQYF
TRBV7-2	.	.	CASSERVTYNEQFF
TRBV29-1	.	TRBD2	CSAIGLAGEEETPYF
TRBV20-1	.	.	CSASSPRSNTGELFF
TRBV4-1	many	.	CASSQEHLKSANTGELFF
TRBV10-1	.	.	CASSAGPGRLTGELFF
TRBV7-8	.	.	CASSSPGHPNEQFF
TRBV5-4	.	.	CASSWDLLGAQFF
TRBV11-2	many	.	CASCWDRSYEQYF
TRBV20-1	few	.	CSARDLEQSSYNSPLHF
TRBV4-1	many	.	CASSQDGIRPQHF
TRBV25-1	many	TRBD1	CASSELRQGASGYTF
TRBV5-4	.	.	CASSQGGGARGSPLHF
TRBV20-1	many	.	CSARVVGVVLTEAFF
TRBV7-9	many	.	CASSLLTNTEAFF
TRBV7-7	few	TRBD1	CASSIGQGTDTQYF
TRBV20-1	many	TRBD1	CSAPPGQGPYEQYF
TRBV29-1	few	.	CSVEGTSEETQYF